These T cell receptor beta chains were read from a single sample in a study of blood T cell repertoires in COVID-19. The data were produced by immunoSEQ multiplex PCR, yet TCRdb's version contains in-frame clones alone and is incomplete. The sample consists of around 210,000 clones, just over 85% of them appearing once. The sequencing input was peripheral blood. The source is a young man with active or convalescent COVID-19. The CDR3 runs from the conserved cysteine through the conserved F or W. Each record gives: V gene, D gene, clone size, J gene, CDR3 protein, CDR3 DNA. A D gene is named only where the DNA matches it firmly. Where a row states a size, it is once, few, many or the class of an expanded clone; other rows omit it.

TRBV30	TRBD1	few	TRBJ2-7	CAWSAGTAYEQYF	TGTGCCTGGAGCGCAGGGACAGCCTACGAGCAGTACTTC
TRBV5-4	.	.	TRBJ2-7	CASSLDAGRGYEQYF	TGTGCCAGCAGCTTGGATGCGGGAAGGGGCTACGAGCAGTACTTC
TRBV5-6	TRBD1	once	TRBJ1-4	CASSLGGQFTEKLFF	TGTGCCAGCAGCTTGGGGGGACAGTTTACTGAAAAACTGTTTTTT
TRBV18	.	.	TRBJ1-1	CASSPVTGNTEAFF	TGTGCCAGCTCACCCGTAACAGGGAACACTGAAGCTTTCTTT
TRBV24-1	TRBD1	once	TRBJ1-5	CATSDRQGGVSNQPQHF	TGTGCCACCAGTGATCGACAGGGGGGCGTAAGCAATCAGCCCCAGCATTTT
TRBV7-9	TRBD1	.	TRBJ1-5	CASSLAQGAQMSQPQHF	TGTGCCAGCAGCTTAGCACAGGGGGCTCAGATGAGTCAGCCCCAGCATTTT
TRBV3-1/TRBV3-2	.	.	TRBJ1-2	CASRNSGRANYGYTF	TGTGCCAGCAGAAACTCAGGGCGAGCTAACTATGGCTACACCTTC
TRBV5-1	TRBD1	.	TRBJ1-6	CASSLEGQGPLHF	TGCGCCAGCAGCTTGGAGGGACAGGGTCCTCTCCACTTT
TRBV5-1	.	once	TRBJ1-2	CASSLRGGEDGYTF	TGCGCCAGCAGCTTAAGGGGGGGCGAGGACGGCTACACCTTC
TRBV2	TRBD1	.	TRBJ1-1	CASGRQGTKAFF	TGTGCCAGCGGACGACAGGGTACCAAAGCTTTCTTT
TRBV4-1	TRBD1	.	TRBJ1-2	CASSHYRGPNYGYTF	TGCGCCAGCAGCCACTACAGGGGGCCTAACTATGGCTACACCTTC
TRBV12-5	.	once	TRBJ2-2	CASGSNRSANTGELFF	TGTGCTAGTGGTTCCAACAGGAGCGCGAACACCGGGGAGCTGTTTTTT
TRBV27	.	once	TRBJ2-3	CASSRHTSSGGTDTQYF	TGTGCCAGCAGTCGCCATACTAGTTCGGGGGGCACAGATACGCAGTATTTT
TRBV6-2/TRBV6-3	.	few	TRBJ1-2	CASSYAIVGLNYGYTF	TGTGCCAGCAGTTACGCCATAGTGGGGCTAAACTATGGCTACACCTTC
TRBV7-9	.	once	TRBJ2-2	CASSPPGLGGTGELFF	TGTGCCAGCAGCCCGCCAGGGTTGGGGGGCACCGGGGAGCTGTTTTTT
TRBV19	TRBD1	once	TRBJ1-1	CASSIAGPGGTEAFF	TGTGCCAGTAGTATAGCGGGCCCAGGGGGCACTGAAGCTTTCTTT